This T cell receptor beta chain was sequenced for a study of beta chain features in type 1 diabetes. General study findings and limits: An over-representation of cells with high TCR expression could result from cDNA sequencing. Patients with Type 1 diabetes showed moderately but significantly shorter TCRB CDR3s in all four CD4+ subsets. Short templates might get an advantage during PCR, and this would be equal in patients and controls.

What was sequenced were expressed TCRB transcripts, since all of the isolated RNA had been reverse transcribed. The table came from immunoSEQ multiplex PCR; TCRdb's copy has only in-frame clones and leaves some out. The repertoire includes approximately 340,000 clones, approximately 16% of them detected once, and roughly 0.017% sits in the top ten. As concerns this clone: Its antigen is not known.

The sequence derives from a woman between 18 and 30 years old in good health. Sequencing was carried out using naive CD4+ T cells from blood.

CDR3 loop: CATSREADSYEQYF. CDR3 DNA: TGTGCCACCAGCAGAGAAGCGGATTCCTACGAGCAGTACTTC. The V gene is TRBV15, the J gene TRBJ2-7; possible D gene TRBD2, 5 bases. With 0 bases removed from V and 1 base from J, the gap between germline ends came to 7 bases. The CDR3 is 14 amino acids. Germline assignment: CDR1 LNHNV and CDR2 YYDKDF (reference sequence).